The 27 T cell receptor beta chains reported below all come from one sample, sequenced in a study of vaccination effects on CD4 cells after COVID-19. Following 10 days of culture, CD4+ T cells were isolated. What these receptors recognize is not known. Measured with immunoSEQ multiplex PCR; TCRdb has only the in-frame clones, and not every one. Of about 64,000 clones listed, under 85% are singletons. Source: CD4+ T cells from PBMCs cultured without peptide, taken before COVID-19 vaccination. These receptors originate from a human donor who had a prior SARS-CoV-2 infection.

The chain uses TRBV5-6 and TRBJ2-7; 13 nucleotides agree with TRBD2. The CDR3 has 18 residues. Germline V gene lookup returns CDR1 SGHDT and CDR2 YYEEEE. V was clipped by 0 bases and J by 2 bases; unmatched bases: 8. CDR3: CASSLGGLAGAPPYEQYF. In nucleotides, the CDR3 is TGTGCCAGCAGCTTGGGCGGACTAGCGGGAGCCCCCCCCTACGAGCAGTACTTC.

This clone was counted between two and nine times. This chain links TRBV7-6 with TRBJ1-4; D perhaps matches TRBD1 (5 bases). The germline CDR1 and CDR2 sequences are SGHVS and FNYEAQ. The CDR3 runs to 15 residues. V lost 1 base and J lost 7, with 13 bases in between. The CDR3 DNA reads as TGTGCCAGCAGCTTAGGCGGCGGGGGTGGTGAAAAACTGTTTTTT. Translating gives CASSLGGGGGEKLFF.

This chain links TRBV30 with TRBJ2-7; D is ambiguous. Trimming took off 0 bases at V and 5 bases at J, with 8 bases between the two ends. The CDR3 is made up of 12 amino acids. Per the germline V gene, CDR1 is GTSNPN and CDR2 is SVGIG (reference sequence). CDR3 loop: CAWSVMDHEQYF. The CDR3 nucleotides are TGTGCCTGGAGTGTAATGGACCACGAGCAGTACTTC.

The chain employs TRBV7-9 and TRBJ2-2, with D maybe TRBD2 (7 bases). CDR3 length: 15 residues. Trimming removed 3 bases at V and 6 bases at J, with 14 bases between. Germline CDR1 reads SEHNR; CDR2 reads FQNEAQ (reference sequence). The CDR3 here is CASSFLKGGAGELFF. The CDR3 DNA sequence: TGTGCCAGCAGCTTTTTGAAGGGGGGGGCCGGGGAGCTGTTTTTT.

The rearrangement uses TRBV27 and TRBJ2-7; TRBD1 matches 7 bases. Germline-derived CDR1 and CDR2 are MNHEY and SMNVEV (reference sequence). The CDR3 has 14 residues. J was trimmed by 3 bases and V by 4 bases; bases with no gene match: 6. The CDR3 DNA reads TGTGCCAGCAGTTACTACAGGGGTGGCTACGAGCAGTACTTC. This codes for CASSYYRGGYEQYF.

The chain has TRBV4-3 and TRBJ2-7; TRBD2 matches at 9 bases. With 1 base clipped from V and 5 bases from J, the junction kept 6 bases outside the gene matches. Germline CDR1 reads LGHNA; CDR2 reads YSLEER. This CDR3 is 15 amino acids long. CDR3 amino acids: CASSQGLLAGNEQYF. The DNA for the CDR3 is TGCGCCAGCAGCCAAGGGCTGCTAGCGGGAAACGAGCAGTACTTC.

The chain employs TRBV18 and TRBJ2-7; TRBD2 agrees at 15 bases. The length of the CDR3 is 21 residues. Unmatched junction bases numbered 21, after V lost 4 bases and J lost 5 bases. CDR1 and CDR2 from the germline V gene are KGHSH and LQKENI. This CDR3 reads CASSRFPSTGTSGGPFHEQYF. DNA for the CDR3: TGTGCCAGCTCACGGTTCCCGTCCACCGGGACTAGCGGGGGGCCATTCCACGAGCAGTACTTC.

V is TRBV7-9 and J is TRBJ2-1, with 8 positions matching TRBD2. The CDR3 sequence is 14 residues long. The junction had 10 bases not matched to a gene; V was cut back by 5 bases and J by 10 bases. Per germline, CDR1 SEHNR and CDR2 FQNEAQ (reference sequence). The CDR3 sequence: CASSDRLAFGEQFF. DNA for the CDR3: TGTGCCAGCAGCGACAGACTAGCGTTTGGGGAGCAGTTCTTC.

The chain recombines TRBV19 with TRBJ2-5, with unresolved D. The CDR3 has 12 residues. Per the germline V gene, CDR1 is LNHDA and CDR2 is SQIVND (reference sequence). V lost 7 bases to trimming and J lost 2 bases, with 8 bases between them. The DNA for the CDR3 is TGTGCCAGTAAAGATTGGCAAGAGACCCAGTACTTC. Encoded protein: CASKDWQETQYF.

V is TRBV30 and J is TRBJ2-7; 9 bases are a match to TRBD1. Germline assignment: CDR1 GTSNPN and CDR2 SVGIG (reference sequence). The trim removed 1 base at V and 2 bases at J, leaving 9 bases unmatched. This CDR3 spans 16 amino acids. CDR3 region: CAWSELGQGYPYEQYF. CDR3 sequence (DNA): TGTGCCTGGAGTGAATTGGGACAGGGATACCCCTACGAGCAGTACTTC.

The chain couples TRBV2 to TRBJ2-7, with unresolved D. The CDR3 sequence is 13 residues long. Per the germline V gene, CDR1 is SNHLY and CDR2 is FYNNEI. The germline V and J ends were trimmed by 2 bases and 3 bases, with 8 bases remaining between them. The CDR3 loop reads CASSERLNYEQYF. In DNA, the CDR3 is TGTGCCAGCAGTGAAAGACTGAACTACGAGCAGTACTTC.

V is TRBV7-2 and J is TRBJ2-4; perhaps TRBD2 as D (5 bases). CDR1 is SGHTA, CDR2 FQGNSA, per germline. With 3 bases removed from V and 2 bases from J, the gap between germline ends came to 14 bases. This CDR3 has 16 residues. The CDR3, as DNA: TGTGCCAGCAGCTTCGAGGGATGGACTTCCAAAAACATTCAGTACTTC. Protein sequence: CASSFEGWTSKNIQYF.

This CDR3 reads CASQRAPHVRYEQFF. The CDR3, as DNA: TGTGCCAGCCAGAGAGCGCCCCACGTTCGGTATGAGCAGTTCTTC. The chain has TRBV27 and TRBJ2-1; D remains unclear. This CDR3 region has 15 residues. The V gene lost 8 bases and the J gene lost 8 bases, with 22 bases spanning the gap. Germline V lookup: CDR1 MNHEY, CDR2 SMNVEV (reference sequence).

This chain connects TRBV29-1 to TRBJ2-2; no reliable D call. Trimming took off 5 bases at V and 1 base at J, with 5 bases between the two ends. The CDR3 totals 12 residues. Germline-derived CDR1 and CDR2 are SQVTM and ANQGSEA. CDR3 nucleotides: TGCAGCGTTAGCGAGAACACCGGGGAGCTGTTTTTT. It codes for CSVSENTGELFF.

The chain couples TRBV14 to TRBJ2-5; a weak D match, TRBD1 (5 bases). V shed 4 bases and J shed 7 bases, with 13 bases lying between them. Per germline, CDR1 SGHDN and CDR2 FVKESK. The CDR3 is 13 amino acids. In nucleotides, the CDR3 is TGTGCCAGCAGCCGGGGCCCGCTATGGACCCAGTACTTC. Its protein is CASSRGPLWTQYF. Variable domain in full (rest from reference TRBV14 and TRBJ2-5): EAGVTQFPSHSVIEKGQTVTLRCDPISGHDNLYWYRRVMGKEIKFLLHFVKESKQDESGMPNNRFLAERTGGTYSTLKVQPAELEDSGVYFCASSRGPLWTQYFGPGTRLLVL.

Here the CDR3 DNA reads TGTGCCAGCTCGCCGGGACAGGGACGGGTGAGCGAAAAACTGTTTTTT. Its translation is CASSPGQGRVSEKLFF. The genes are TRBV18 and TRBJ1-4, with 9 bases fitting TRBD1. There are 16 residues in the CDR3. In germline, CDR1 is KGHSH, CDR2 LQKENI. J gave up 8 bases and V 6 bases, and 13 bases lay outside the gene matches. Supplemented by reference TRBV18 and TRBJ1-4, the full variable domain reads NAGVMQNPRHLVRRRGQEARLRCSPMKGHSHVYWYRQLPEEGLKFMVYLQKENIIDESGMPKERFSAEFPKEGPSILRIQQVVRGDSAAYFCASSPGQGRVSEKLFFGSGTQLSVL.

The rearrangement joins TRBV7-2 to TRBJ2-4; 12 bases are shared with TRBD2. The V gene end was trimmed by 5 bases and the J gene end by 4 bases; junction bases not matched to a gene: 9. CDR1 and CDR2 (germline): SGHTA, FQGNSA. This CDR3 has 17 amino acids. The CDR3 nucleotides read TGTGCCAGCAGCCCCCCCGGGACTAGCGGGTTAAAAAACATTCAGTACTTC. Its protein is CASSPPGTSGLKNIQYF.

This sequence joins TRBV3-1 (or the pseudogene TRBV3-2) and TRBJ2-5; 8 bases agree with TRBD1. Per germline, CDR1 LGHDT and CDR2 YNNKEL (reference sequence). With V trimmed by 5 bases and J by 3 bases, 8 bases remained unmatched. The CDR3 consists of 15 residues. CDR3 residues: CASSKTQTGEETQYF. The CDR3 coding sequence is TGTGCCAGCAGCAAAACCCAGACAGGGGAAGAGACCCAGTACTTC.

This chain connects TRBV7-9 to TRBJ1-3; the D is unclear. The CDR3 spans 15 residues. Germline V gives CDR1 SEHNR, CDR2 FQNEAQ (reference sequence). The V and J ends lost 6 bases and 0 bases respectively, with 12 bases between them. The CDR3 region is CASSSDVSSGNTIYF. The CDR3 DNA sequence: TGTGCCAGCAGTTCGGACGTCTCCTCTGGAAACACCATATATTTT.

The chain couples TRBV24-1 to TRBJ2-1; the D is unclear. Germline loops: CDR1 KGHDR, CDR2 SFDVKD. With 2 bases removed from V and 6 bases from J, the gap between germline ends came to 13 bases. The CDR3 loop spans 15 amino acids. The CDR3 here is CATSDSTTASNEQFF. In DNA, the CDR3 is TGTGCCACCAGTGATTCTACGACTGCGAGCAATGAGCAGTTCTTC.

This clone was counted only a few times. The chain is built from TRBV11-1 and TRBJ2-3; D is unresolved. V lost 1 base to trimming and J lost 6 bases, with 5 bases between them. This CDR3 is 12 amino acids long. CDR1 and CDR2 from the germline V gene are SGHAT and FQDESV (reference sequence). CDR3 loop: CASSLVVDTQYF. As DNA, the CDR3 is TGTGCCAGCAGCTTAGTTGTGGATACGCAGTATTTT. The full variable domain, completed using reference TRBV11-1 and TRBJ2-3, is EAEVAQSPRYKITEKSQAVAFWCDPISGHATLYWYRQILGQGPELLVQFQDESVVDDSQLPKDRFSAERLKGVDSTLKIQPAELGDSAMYLCASSLVVDTQYFGPGTRLTVL.

The chain has TRBV7-2 and TRBJ1-2; maybe TRBD1 (5 bases). Germline V gene data show CDR1 as SGHTA and CDR2 as FQGNSA. With 4 bases removed from V and 5 bases from J, the gap between germline ends came to 11 bases. The CDR3 is 13 residues long. The CDR3 sequence: CASSSGTDYGYTF. Written as DNA, the CDR3 is TGTGCCAGCAGCTCCGGGACGGATTATGGCTACACCTTC.

The rearrangement uses TRBV18 and TRBJ2-2; D is unclear. The V end was cut by 0 bases, the J end by 0 bases, with 8 bases between. Germline values: CDR1 KGHSH, CDR2 LQKENI. The CDR3 loop spans 16 amino acids. The CDR3 nucleotides read TGTGCCAGCTCACCACCGATTGGGGCGAACACCGGGGAGCTGTTTTTT. The encoded protein is CASSPPIGANTGELFF.

The chain recombines TRBV12-3 or TRBV12-4 with TRBJ2-5; perhaps TRBD1 as D (5 bases). The V end lost 5 bases, the J end lost 4 bases, and 8 bases lay between the germline ends. The CDR3 is 12 amino acids. CDR3 coding DNA: TGTGCCAGCAGTCAGGGCGGAGAGACCCAGTACTTC. Protein: CASSQGGETQYF.

This clone was picked up a small number of times. The V call is TRBV5-6, the J call TRBJ2-5; tentative D call: TRBD1 (6 bases). V lost 4 bases, J lost 7 bases, and 17 bases lay in between. The length of the CDR3 is 14 residues. CDR1 is SGHDT, CDR2 YYEEEE, per germline. The CDR3 DNA reads TGTGCCAGCAGCCCGTGGGACACCTTGGTGACCCAGTACTTC. Translation gives CASSPWDTLVTQYF.

The chain uses TRBV9 and TRBJ1-1, with D tentatively TRBD1 (6 bases). The CDR3 has 16 residues. Germline CDR1 is SGDLS and CDR2 is YYNGEE. With 4 bases removed from V and 0 bases from J, the gap between germline ends came to 16 bases. CDR3 region: CASSSQTGILNTEAFF. Written as DNA, the CDR3 is TGTGCCAGCAGCTCGCAAACAGGGATATTGAACACTGAAGCTTTCTTT. Together with reference TRBV9 and TRBJ1-1, the CDR3 gives the full variable domain: DSGVTQTPKHLITATGQRVTLRCSPRSGDLSVYWYQQSLDQGLQFLIQYYNGEERAKGNILERFSAQQFPDLHSELNLSSLELGDSALYFCASSSQTGILNTEAFFGQGTRLTVV.

The chain recombines TRBV7-9 with TRBJ1-1; D is unclear. Germline-derived CDR1 and CDR2 are SEHNR and FQNEAQ (reference sequence). This CDR3 region has 13 residues. Deletions cut 5 bases from V and 0 bases from J, with 7 bases between. CDR3 protein: CASSGNMNTEAFF. The CDR3 nucleotides read TGTGCCAGCAGCGGAAATATGAACACTGAAGCTTTCTTT. Full variable domain (remainder filled in from reference TRBV7-9 and TRBJ1-1): DTGVSQNPRHKITKRGQNVTFRCDPISEHNRLYWYRQTLGQGPEFLTYFQNEAQLEKSRLLSDRFSAERPKGSFSTLEIQRTEQGDSAMYLCASSGNMNTEAFFGQGTRLTVV.